One T cell receptor (beta chain) is described in this entry. Libraries were prepared by immunoSEQ multiplex PCR; TCRdb keeps only in-frame clonotypes and omits some of them. This repertoire shows about 220,000 clones, 84% found once; its top ten account for less than 6.5%. Per the germline V gene, CDR1 is MNHNS and CDR2 is SASEGT. V was clipped by 2 bases and J by 1 base, with 15 bases between them. There are 17 residues in the CDR3. The source of the sample is a study of blood T cell repertoires in COVID-19. Background on the study: Specimens from acute and convalescent COVID-19 originated in the United States, Italy and Spain. PBMCs, B-cell-depleted T cells, or T cells provided the cDNA or gDNA that made up the material.

Material: peripheral blood. The origin of this receptor is a woman aged 55-69 years who had recovered from COVID-19. The chain combines TRBV6-1 with TRBJ1-5; D unclear. CDR3 sequence (DNA): TGTGCCAGCAGTGAAACAATCCGGAGCTACAGCAATCAGCCCCAGCATTTT. It yields the protein CASSETIRSYSNQPQHF.